This TCR beta chain was sequenced for a study of T cell repertoires in cytomegalovirus infection. In the case of this clonotype: Its antigen is unknown.

Via MiXCR, TCRdb re-called the reads, giving one row per CDR3 protein. Of 600,000 to 700,000 distinct CDR3 sequences detected, about 33% appear once; the ten largest clones hold approximately 18%. Findings and caveats of the study: Ex vivo responses were dominated by HLA-C-restricted CMV-specific TCR beta clonotypes.

This CDR3 comprises 15 residues. V was pared by 7 bases and J by 1 base, with 5 bases of the junction left unmatched. Germline V gene sequence: CDR1 LNHDA, CDR2 SQIVND (reference sequence). J is TRBJ1-5 and V is TRBV19; TRBD1 aligns across 9 bases. The TCR was taken from a human donor in good health (CMV status not recorded). Some clones in this sample may be carry-over from other donors' samples. Sequenced material: cultured PBMCs, taken from culture after CMV antigen stimulation. The CDR3 is CASNRGQESNQPQHF. CDR3 nucleotides: TGTGCCAGTAACAGGGGGCAGGAGAGCAATCAGCCCCAGCATTTT.